This T cell receptor beta chain was observed in a study of identical twins (dated by TCRdb to the mid-2010s). At the level of the whole study: To test whether fetal clonotypes persist, the study used deep sequencing on TCR alpha and beta repertoires from monozygotic twins, unrelated adults of various ages, and cord blood. Replicate twin experiments were performed at different times using different library preparation protocols to rule out contamination. Points the paper makes about the study in general: Compared with coincidental sharing between unrelated individuals, out-of-frame TCR alpha sequences shared between twins showed an excess of sequences with low generation probability. Because the same donors could not be followed over many years, conclusions were based on cross-sectional statistical analysis. Fewer insertions were carried by abundant cord blood beta clonotypes, a similar but weaker trend appeared in young adult naive repertoires, and no such trend appeared in memory repertoires. The excess sharing between twins in beta out-of-frame sequences was weaker because fewer shared sequences reduced the signal-to-noise ratio. Recombination models systematically underestimated out-of-frame TCR alpha sharing in monozygotic twins but agreed with sharing between unrelated individuals. Invariant T cells such as MAIT and iNKT could partly confound zero-insertion analyses, although diverse VJ usage argued against such confounding for most clonotypes.

Libraries were constructed by 5' RACE. The sequencing machine was an Illumina HiSeq 2000. A universal primer binding site was added through template switching, and the final cDNA carried a unique molecular identifier so that TCR cDNA molecules could be counted accurately. Specific primers in the conserved constant-segment region were used to synthesize first-strand cDNA for the TCR alpha and beta chains. To control for contamination, each cDNA library was double barcoded with a SMART-Mk sample barcode plus Illumina barcodes. TruSeq adapter sequences and Illumina sample barcodes were added in two successive PCR steps. The TCR alpha and beta cDNA libraries were sequenced on the Illumina HiSeq platform using custom primers. The published analysis was carried out like this. MiGEC processed the raw reads to extract unique molecular identifiers, while MiXCR was used to determine the CDR3 positions. Recombination models were inferred per individual with the repgenHMM and IGoR tools using an EM algorithm. The analysis of shared clonotypes was done with the tcR package in R, with sharing normalized by the product of cloneset sizes. To study raw recombination free of thymic and clonal selection effects, out-of-frame nonproductive sequences were analyzed. The raw public reads went through TCRdb reprocessing: fastp at Q25, MiXCR clone calling, in-frame beta chains kept. CDR3 protein duplicates are merged, each entry listing the most common genes and DNA. TCRdb's processing, not the authors', yielded these V and J calls. This sample is represented by 550,000 to 700,000 distinct CDR3 sequences; 7.5% to 10% of them were singletons. More than 2.5% of the sample goes to the ten largest clones.

Sequences SGHRS (CDR1) and YFSETQ (CDR2) are obtained from the germline V gene. The CDR3 covers 13 residues, taking in both the cysteine and the phenylalanine. The sequence is cut down to CDR3 DNA, 39 bases in frame from base 1. V trim: 4 bases; J trim: 3 bases; unmatched bases: 3. Every donor in the study was a healthy Caucasian. The twin cohort comprised three pairs of female monozygotic twins, all aged roughly 18 to 30 years. RNA for TCR libraries was isolated from peripheral blood mononuclear cells. Turning to this clonotype: What this receptor recognizes is not known. No clone much larger than this one lies a single base away; base qualities are absent.

This sample also belongs to another study, concerning yellow fever vaccine responses in identical twins. As noted in the second study: The authors reported that the T cell response to vaccination in identical twins appeared partly convergent and partly personalized. In the study, vaccine-responding T cell clones were precisely tracked in identical twins.

Sequenced input: PBMCs. The rearrangement joined TRBV5-1 to TRBJ2-5; TRBD1 aligns with 7 central bases. The receptor comes from a woman aged 18-35 years in good health. The CDR3 sequence is CASSTQGKETQYF. The sequenced DNA is TGCGCCAGCAGCACACAGGGGAAAGAGACCCAGTACTTC.